What follows is one T cell receptor beta chain and its context. Both 60 Vbeta primers and 13 Jbeta primers went into the PCR. Here immunoSEQ multiplex PCR was the method, and the copy in TCRdb shows in-frame clones only, minus some. This sample's table has approximately 110,000 clones. The data derive from a study of cytomegalovirus exposure and HLA in healthy donors. V was clipped by 2 bases and J by 2 bases; unmatched bases: 12. Germline V gene data show CDR1 as GTSNPN and CDR2 as SVGIG (reference sequence). This CDR3 is built from 17 residues. Sequencing input: PBMCs. This rearrangement joins TRBV30 to TRBJ1-3, with 7 bases lining up with TRBD1. The clonotype was recovered from a man aged 35-49 years in good health and CMV-seronegative. CDR3 sequence: CAWSYSWTGRTGNTIYF. The CDR3 DNA sequence: TGTGCCTGGAGTTACTCTTGGACAGGCCGGACTGGAAACACCATATATTTT. Combining the CDR3 with reference TRBV30 and TRBJ1-3 gives the whole variable domain SQTIHQWPATLVQPVGSPLSLECTVEGTSNPNLYWYRQAAGRGLQLLFYSVGIGQISSEVPQNLSASRPQDRQFILSSKKLLLSDSGFYLCAWSYSWTGRTGNTIYFGEGSWLTVV.